This T cell receptor (beta chain) was profiled in a study of blood T cell repertoires in COVID-19 (dated by TCRdb to 2018 to 2021). Study-wide context: Collaborator samples came from the United States, Italy and Spain and covered acute and convalescent phases of COVID-19. The sample metadata nearly always contained a de-identified subject ID, COVID-19 status, age in years and sex. Subjects who had been exposed to COVID-19, were actively infected with it, or had recovered from it provided the deeply sampled blood TCRbeta repertoires that made up the dataset. Where HLA class I and class II types were available, the types were taken from metadata supplied by the sample provider, not from assay-based typing. The repertoires were released in a freely available public database intended as a resource for research on the immune response to SARS-CoV-2. The prospective study material was composed of cDNA or gDNA derived from T cells, B-cell-depleted T cells, or PBMCs. The samples were drawn from two sources: the first 160 participants of the ongoing ImmuneRACE study, and over 1,000 subjects contributed by 6 global collaborators. The full study reports these points: The quantity of clinical and demographic metadata differed by source and by participant and was supplied without curation.

The collaborating institutions used their own protocols to collect whole blood in K2EDTA tubes. Collaborator samples were shipped for TCRbeta analysis as frozen whole blood, isolated PBMCs, or DNA extracted from either sample type. TCRbeta CDR3 regions were amplified from genomic DNA using the immunoSEQ Assay, a bias-controlled multiplex PCR. For the original study's pipeline: Within the assay, amplification of reference gene primers was used to estimate how many nucleated cells each sample contained. To quantify the absolute abundance of each unique TCRbeta CDR3 rearrangement, sequence reads were collapsed and filtered. For each sample, productive Simpson clonality was calculated as the square root of Simpson's diversity index across productive rearrangements. TCRdb holds this immuneACCESS table with in-frame rearrangements only. Some clones are missing; in checked studies, unresolved V genes explain under half, and the rest has no known cause. V, J and clone size reflect that table, while D and trimming were determined from the DNA. The sample contains 150,000 to 180,000 clones, about 90% of them found a single time. Together, the top ten hold 0.55% of the sample.

From the cysteine up to the phenylalanine, the CDR3 has a length of 13 residues. Only the CDR3 part of the read is kept: 39 bases, read in frame from the first base. In the germline V gene (reference sequence), CDR1 corresponds to SEHNR and CDR2 to FQNEAQ. For this chain, trimming is 5 bases at the V end and 9 bases at the J end, and the number of junction bases without a gene match is 5. Concerning this clone: Its antigen is still unknown. Base qualities are missing; no much larger clone stands one base away.

The chain is encoded by TRBV7-9 joined to TRBJ2-1, with TRBD1 matching 9 junction bases. The source material was peripheral blood. The source is a man aged 50-60 years with acute or convalescent COVID-19. CDR3 sequence: CASSERQGGEQFF. The nucleotides read TGTGCCAGCAGCGAAAGACAGGGGGGTGAGCAGTTCTTC.